Listed below are T cell receptor beta chains from one sample, sequenced in a study of cytotoxic CD8 clonotypes in ibrutinib-treated CLL. TCRdb's copy holds only in-frame clones and misses some; the assay was immunoSEQ multiplex PCR. The table shows tens of thousands of clones, with less than 60% occurring only once. Sequenced material: PBMCs, taken after 12 months of ibrutinib treatment. The source is a human donor with chronic lymphocytic leukemia. Each CDR3 is given with its conserved first and last residue. A D gene is named only where the DNA matches it firmly. Rows may omit the clone size; those that give it use once, few, many or a size class.

D: NA
J: TRBJ2-1
V: TRBV27
size: NA
CDR3: CASSETQRNRANSYNEQFF
DNA: TGTGCCAGCAGTGAGACGCAACGAAACAGGGCCAACTCCTACAATGAGCAGTTCTTC

D: NA
J: TRBJ1-1
V: TRBV19
size: few
CDR3: CASSIGVGTEAFF
DNA: TGTGCCAGTAGTATAGGGGTTGGCACTGAAGCTTTCTTT

D: NA
J: TRBJ1-1
V: TRBV7-9
size: NA
CDR3: CASSLLPQNTEAFF
DNA: TGTGCCAGCAGCTTACTACCACAGAACACTGAAGCTTTCTTT

D: TRBD1
J: TRBJ1-3
V: TRBV4-2
size: NA
CDR3: CASSHNTRTGKINTIYF
DNA: TGTGCCAGCAGCCACAATACGAGGACAGGGAAGATAAACACCATATATTTT

D: NA
J: TRBJ2-3
V: TRBV9
size: NA
CDR3: CASSVARGRFRGTDTQYF
DNA: TGTGCCAGCAGCGTAGCCAGGGGACGATTTCGGGGCACAGATACGCAGTATTTT

D: NA
J: TRBJ1-1
V: TRBV6-6
size: NA
CDR3: CASSHVGRSTEAFF
DNA: TGTGCCAGCAGCCACGTGGGACGCAGCACTGAAGCTTTCTTT

D: TRBD2
J: TRBJ2-1
V: TRBV19
size: NA
CDR3: CASSKGTSGSDEQFF
DNA: TGTGCCAGTAGTAAGGGGACTAGCGGGAGTGATGAGCAGTTCTTC

D: NA
J: TRBJ1-3
V: TRBV4-2
size: once
CDR3: CASSSSMGKGNTIYF
DNA: TGTGCCAGCAGCTCATCCATGGGGAAGGGAAACACCATATATTTT

D: NA
J: TRBJ1-2
V: TRBV7-6
size: NA
CDR3: CASSGSSDSYGYTF
DNA: TGTGCCAGCAGCGGATCGTCCGACAGCTATGGCTACACCTTC

D: TRBD1
J: TRBJ1-1
V: TRBV28
size: NA
CDR3: CASIPGDRGMNTEAFF
DNA: TGTGCCAGCATCCCAGGGGACAGGGGGATGAACACTGAAGCTTTCTTT

D: NA
J: TRBJ2-1
V: TRBV6-5
size: NA
CDR3: CASSASAGSYNEQFF
DNA: TGTGCCAGCAGTGCTTCGGCGGGGTCGTACAATGAGCAGTTCTTC

D: NA
J: TRBJ2-1
V: TRBV7-9
size: NA
CDR3: CASSFLRDKSSYNEQFF
DNA: TGTGCCAGCAGCTTTTTGCGGGATAAGAGCTCCTACAATGAGCAGTTCTTC

D: NA
J: TRBJ2-3
V: TRBV9
size: once
CDR3: CASSAEPDTQYF
DNA: TGTGCCAGCAGCGCGGAGCCAGATACGCAGTATTTT

D: NA
J: TRBJ1-1
V: TRBV28
size: medium-sized
CDR3: CASSLLVDSFTEAFF
DNA: TGTGCCAGCAGCCTGCTGGTAGATTCCTTCACTGAAGCTTTCTTT

D: TRBD2
J: TRBJ2-7
V: TRBV5-1
size: NA
CDR3: CASSTTTSGPHEQYF
DNA: TGCGCCAGCAGCACAACCACTAGCGGGCCCCACGAGCAGTACTTC

D: NA
J: TRBJ2-1
V: TRBV7-9
size: NA
CDR3: CASSLFFGRMYYNEQFF
DNA: TGTGCCAGCAGCTTATTTTTTGGCAGGATGTACTACAATGAGCAGTTCTTC

D: NA
J: TRBJ1-4
V: TRBV5-8
size: NA
CDR3: CASSPTGTPATNEKLFF
DNA: TGTGCCAGCTCTCCCACGGGAACTCCTGCAACTAATGAAAAACTGTTTTTT

D: NA
J: TRBJ2-6
V: TRBV19
size: NA
CDR3: CASSRGADSSGANVLTF
DNA: TGTGCCAGTAGTAGGGGGGCCGATTCCTCTGGGGCCAACGTCCTGACTTTC

D: TRBD2
J: TRBJ2-3
V: TRBV5-1
size: NA
CDR3: CASSPGTSGTDTQYF
DNA: TGCGCCAGCAGCCCCGGGACTAGCGGCACAGATACGCAGTATTTT

D: TRBD2
J: TRBJ2-3
V: TRBV27
size: few
CDR3: CASSFSPGLADGTDTQYF
DNA: TGTGCCAGCAGTTTTTCCCCGGGACTAGCGGATGGCACAGATACGCAGTATTTT

D: NA
J: TRBJ1-2
V: TRBV5-1
size: NA
CDR3: CASIGPEDYGYTF
DNA: TGCGCCAGCATTGGGCCAGAGGACTATGGCTACACCTTC

D: NA
J: TRBJ2-1
V: TRBV13
size: NA
CDR3: CASSKTALAQLTGEQFF
DNA: TGTGCCAGCAGCAAGACGGCCTTAGCCCAATTAACTGGTGAGCAGTTCTTC

D: NA
J: TRBJ1-1
V: TRBV19
size: NA
CDR3: CASSIVPVFNTEAFF
DNA: TGTGCCAGTAGTATAGTTCCGGTCTTTAACACTGAAGCTTTCTTT

D: NA
J: TRBJ1-4
V: TRBV6-1
size: NA
CDR3: CASSESVRGSATNEKLFF
DNA: TGTGCCAGCAGTGAATCGGTGAGGGGGTCGGCGACTAATGAAAAACTGTTTTTT

D: NA
J: TRBJ2-5
V: TRBV9
size: NA
CDR3: CASSVSPKETQYF
DNA: TGTGCCAGCAGCGTATCCCCTAAGGAGACCCAGTACTTC

D: TRBD1
J: TRBJ1-2
V: TRBV12-5
size: NA
CDR3: CAGGQGGYTF
DNA: TGTGCTGGGGGACAGGGGGGCTACACCTTC

D: TRBD2
J: TRBJ2-5
V: TRBV2
size: NA
CDR3: CASSVPTSGGRWETQYF
DNA: TGTGCCAGCAGTGTTCCCACTAGCGGGGGGCGATGGGAGACCCAGTACTTC

D: NA
J: TRBJ2-1
V: TRBV6-5
size: NA
CDR3: CASASYNEQFF
DNA: TGTGCCAGCGCTAGTTACAATGAGCAGTTCTTC

D: NA
J: TRBJ2-7
V: TRBV28
size: NA
CDR3: CASSFSGGGAEQYF
DNA: TGTGCCAGCAGTTTCAGCGGAGGGGGAGCCGAGCAGTACTTC

D: NA
J: TRBJ2-7
V: TRBV19
size: few
CDR3: CASSSPGNVEQYF
DNA: TGTGCCAGTAGCTCACCCGGGAACGTAGAGCAGTACTTC

D: NA
J: TRBJ2-1
V: TRBV5-1
size: NA
CDR3: CASSLPGSSYNEQFF
DNA: TGCGCCAGCAGCCTGCCGGGGAGCTCCTACAATGAGCAGTTCTTC

D: NA
J: TRBJ1-2
V: TRBV13
size: few
CDR3: CASRTAANYGYTF
DNA: TGTGCCAGCAGGACGGCAGCTAACTATGGCTACACCTTC

D: NA
J: TRBJ1-1
V: TRBV27
size: NA
CDR3: CASSFFKLGYTEAFF
DNA: TGTGCCAGCAGTTTCTTTAAGCTTGGGTATACTGAAGCTTTCTTT

D: NA
J: TRBJ1-5
V: TRBV6-1
size: many
CDR3: CASRGFGNQPQHF
DNA: TGTGCCAGCAGAGGTTTCGGCAATCAGCCCCAGCATTTT

D: NA
J: TRBJ1-6
V: TRBV5-1
size: NA
CDR3: CASTSTGTGGSPLHF
DNA: TGCGCCAGCACCTCTACAGGTACGGGGGGTTCACCCCTCCACTTT

D: NA
J: TRBJ1-1
V: TRBV5-8
size: NA
CDR3: CASSFNIGPPNTEAFF
DNA: TGTGCCAGCAGCTTCAACATCGGGCCCCCAAACACTGAAGCTTTCTTT

D: NA
J: TRBJ2-7
V: TRBV5-1
size: many
CDR3: CASSSGSYEQYF
DNA: TGCGCCAGCTCCAGTGGGTCCTACGAGCAGTACTTC

D: NA
J: TRBJ1-1
V: TRBV5-5
size: NA
CDR3: CASSLEQMNTEAFF
DNA: TGTGCCAGCAGCTTGGAACAGATGAACACTGAAGCTTTCTTT

D: NA
J: TRBJ2-5
V: TRBV2
size: NA
CDR3: CASRETGAQETQYF
DNA: TGTGCCAGCAGAGAGACAGGCGCGCAAGAGACCCAGTACTTC

D: NA
J: TRBJ2-3
V: TRBV7-9
size: few
CDR3: CASSLISGDTQYF
DNA: TGTGCCAGCAGCCTTATTAGCGGAGATACGCAGTATTTT

D: NA
J: TRBJ1-1
V: TRBV9
size: NA
CDR3: CASSAQSIGATEAFF
DNA: TGTGCCAGCAGCGCCCAGTCTATCGGGGCCACTGAAGCTTTCTTT

D: NA
J: TRBJ1-3
V: TRBV29-1
size: few
CDR3: CSVEKGSGNTIYF
DNA: TGCAGCGTTGAAAAGGGGAGTGGAAACACCATATATTTT

D: NA
J: TRBJ1-4
V: TRBV5-5
size: NA
CDR3: CASSLGAGRGEKLFF
DNA: TGTGCCAGCAGCTTGGGGGCAGGGAGGGGAGAAAAACTGTTTTTT

D: NA
J: TRBJ1-2
V: TRBV5-1
size: few
CDR3: CASSLDGRGRSGSNYGYTF
DNA: TGCGCCAGCAGCTTGGACGGAAGGGGACGGAGCGGGTCTAACTATGGCTACACCTTC

D: NA
J: TRBJ2-6
V: TRBV5-1
size: NA
CDR3: CASSFASRSWVSGANVLTF
DNA: TGCGCCAGCAGCTTTGCGTCCCGGTCATGGGTCTCTGGGGCCAACGTCCTGACTTTC

D: NA
J: TRBJ2-3
V: TRBV21-1
size: NA
CDR3: CASSKGQSTDTQYF
DNA: TGTGCCAGCAGCAAGGGACAGAGCACAGATACGCAGTATTTT